This T cell receptor (beta chain) stems from a study of memory CD4+ T cells and cytomegalovirus serostatus. Across the whole study: Donors were healthy Belgian adults, 8 to 10 CMV seropositive and some 24 seronegative. Study-wide results and limits: CD4+ memory repertoires contained about 40% of the roughly 160 reported CMV TCRbeta sequences.

Concerning this clone: Its antigen is unknown.

The sort gate was single viable CD3+CD4+CD8-CD45RO+ cells for memory CD4+ T cells. CMV serostatus came from serum IgG against pp150, pp28, p38, p52. Repertoires were generated with immunoSEQ multiplex PCR, while TCRdb's copy carries only in-frame clones and drops some. The sample contains 48,000 or so clones, just under 80% of which appear only once. Germline CDR1 is SNHLY and CDR2 is FYNNEI. This CDR3 spans 14 amino acids. V was trimmed by 7 bases and J by 2 bases, leaving 15 bases between them. The receptor's source is an adult in good health and CMV-seronegative. This rearrangement joins TRBV2 to TRBJ2-7, with D perhaps matching TRBD1 (6 bases). Sequenced: memory CD4+ T cells from blood. The CDR3 sequence is CASTYGTSTYEQYF. The CDR3 region has the DNA TGTGCCAGCACCTACGGGACAAGTACCTACGAGCAGTACTTC.